The T cell receptor (beta chain) described here comes from a study of T cell responses to AZD1222 COVID-19 vaccine. Clones were sequenced by immunoSEQ multiplex PCR, and TCRdb holds only the in-frame ones, with some missing. Among around 130,000 clones, over 90% were seen once, and the ten largest hold 5.4%. Of note for this clone: The antigen remains undetermined.

Germline loops: CDR1 SEHNR, CDR2 FQNEAQ (reference sequence). The CDR3 is 18 residues long. Trimming removed 1 base from V and 0 bases from J, with 16 bases in between. Study conclusions and caveats: Reportedly, nearly half the spike-specific TCRs target unmutated variant regions. AZD1222 recipients seropositive at baseline numbered only 5 to 7. CD4 TCRs associated with vaccination spanned spike, dominating at 160-218 and 743-854.

The specimen was peripheral blood, collected on day 0 of AZD1222 vaccination. This sequence joins TRBV7-9 and TRBJ2-1, with D possibly being TRBD1 or TRBD2 (5 bases each). The origin of this receptor is an adult in good health. The CDR3 is CASSLVSGSQSSYNEQFF. CDR3 sequence (DNA): TGTGCCAGCAGCTTAGTATCAGGGAGTCAATCCTCCTACAATGAGCAGTTCTTC.